Shown below are 5 T cell receptor beta chains from a single sample sequenced in a study of post-analysis software for immune sequencing data. Findings of the study overall: Controls had lower frequencies than patients of about 5 TRBV segments, which included TRBV5-6, TRBV5-1 and TRBV20-1.

These receptors lack a known antigen. Tagging with unique molecular identifiers was a feature of the TCR beta cDNA libraries. MiXCR, run by TCRdb on the PCR reads, gives a single entry per CDR3 protein. The table includes a few hundred thousand distinct CDR3 sequences, around 40% detected once. The specimen sequenced was blood. These receptors all come from a girl between 10 and 17 years old with multiple sclerosis.

The rearrangement links TRBV11-2 to TRBJ2-1, with 11 nucleotides matching TRBD2. Per germline, CDR1 SGHAT and CDR2 FQNNGV. V lost 1 base to trimming and J lost 5 bases; unmatched junction nucleotides: 7. There are 17 residues in the CDR3. Here the CDR3 reads CASSLGRLAGGNNEQFF. CDR3 nucleotide sequence: TGTGCCAGCAGCTTAGGTCGCCTAGCGGGAGGCAACAATGAGCAGTTCTTC.

The chain joins TRBV29-1 to TRBJ1-1, with a weak D call TRBD1 (6 bases). The germline V gene encodes CDR1 SQVTM and CDR2 ANQGSEA. This CDR3 is built from 14 residues. Between the trimmed V and J ends, which lost 4 bases and 4 bases, there was a span of 16 bases. DNA of the CDR3: TGCAGCGTTGGAGAGGGGGAGGCTGGCACTGAAGCTTTCTTT. This codes for CSVGEGEAGTEAFF.

This sequence joins TRBV11-2 and TRBJ2-5; D call uncertain. V lost 7 bases to trimming and J lost 4 bases, with 19 bases between them. CDR1 SGHAT and CDR2 FQNNGV come from the germline V gene. The length of the CDR3 is 15 residues. The CDR3 sequence: CASNTAVGMGETQYF. The CDR3 nucleotides read TGTGCCAGCAACACAGCTGTGGGAATGGGAGAGACCCAGTACTTC. Using reference TRBV11-2 and TRBJ2-5 for the parts outside the CDR3, the full variable domain is EAGVAQSPRYKIIEKRQSVAFWCNPISGHATLYWYQQILGQGPKLLIQFQNNGVVDDSQLPKDRFSAERLKGVDSTLKIQPAKLEDSAVYLCASNTAVGMGETQYFGPGTRLLVL.

The chain employs TRBV7-3 and TRBJ2-1, with D perhaps matching TRBD1 (5 bases). V gave up 0 bases and J gave up 9 bases, with 15 bases separating them. CDR3 size: 15 residues. Germline-derived CDR1 and CDR2 are SGHTA and FQGTGA. CDR3 in DNA: TGTGCCAGCAGCTTAACCCAGGGTCTTCCCAGTGAGCAGTTCTTC. Translation: CASSLTQGLPSEQFF. Full variable domain (remainder filled in from reference TRBV7-3 and TRBJ2-1): GAGVSQTPSNKVTEKGKYVELRCDPISGHTALYWYRQSLGQGPEFLIYFQGTGAADDSGLPNDRFFAVRPEGSVSTLKIQRTERGDSAVYLCASSLTQGLPSEQFFGPGTRLTVL.

The chain carries TRBV27 and TRBJ2-1; D may be TRBD1 (6 bases). Trimming shortened V by 6 bases and J by 4 bases, and 10 bases separated the two germline ends. In germline, CDR1 is MNHEY, CDR2 SMNVEV (reference sequence). The CDR3 extends over 13 amino acids. The CDR3 coding sequence is TGTGCCAGCAGAGAGGACAGATACAATGAGCAGTTCTTC. Protein: CASREDRYNEQFF.